One and the same sample provided the 20 T cell receptor beta chains below, sequenced in a study of beta chain features in type 1 diabetes. Overall study results and limits: All four CD4+ subsets of Type 1 diabetes patients contained TCRB CDR3s that were moderately but significantly shorter.

Of the isolated RNA, all was reverse transcribed, and so the sequenced material was expressed TCRB transcripts. Some clones are missing from TCRdb's copy, which holds only in-frame ones; the method was immunoSEQ multiplex PCR. Among approximately 600,000 clones listed, around 12% were seen once. These receptors are not linked to any known antigen. The sample taken for sequencing was naive CD4+ T cells from blood. The receptors here all came from a man aged 25 to 40 with type 1 diabetes.

This clone was seen more than once but under ten times. The J gene is TRBJ1-4, the V gene TRBV29-1, with TRBD1 identical over 10 bases. From germline, CDR1 is SQVTM and CDR2 ANQGSEA. This CDR3 contains 13 residues. V dropped 6 bases and J dropped 6; count of bases not matched to a gene: 4. The CDR3 DNA reads as TGCAGCGTGGCGGACAGGGGGGATGAAAAACTGTTTTTT. Protein sequence: CSVADRGDEKLFF.

This clone turned up a few times. The junction shows a germline mismatch at one end, possibly a read error. The chain recombines TRBV7-7 with TRBJ2-5; D may be TRBD2 (5 bases). Germline V gene lookup returns CDR1 SSHAT and CDR2 FNYEAQ (reference sequence). There are 16 residues in the CDR3. The CDR3: CASSESGLPEGETQYF. CDR3 nucleotide sequence: TGTGCTAGCAGCGAATCCGGGCTACCCGAGGGAGAGACCCAGTACTTC.

The chain carries TRBV5-1 and TRBJ2-3; D remains ambiguous. The CDR3 spans 14 residues. V lost 1 base, J lost 1 base, and 7 bases lay in between. Germline-derived CDR1 and CDR2 are SGHRS and YFSETQ. Written as DNA, the CDR3 is TGCGCCAGCAGCTTGTCCGTCGGCACAGATACGCAGTATTTT. Translating gives CASSLSVGTDTQYF.

This clone has just a few counts. The CDR3: CASSSRDRPYGYTF. CDR3 coding DNA: TGTGCCAGCAGCTCCCGGGACAGACCCTATGGCTACACCTTC. This chain links TRBV7-9 with TRBJ1-2; the match to TRBD1 covers 7 bases. The V segment lost 4 bases and the J segment 4 bases; nucleotides outside the gene matches: 6. In germline, CDR1 is SEHNR, CDR2 FQNEAQ (reference sequence). The CDR3 sequence is 14 residues long.

This clone was seen more than once but under ten times. The sample carries other DNA sequences with the same CDR3. This chain connects TRBV9 to TRBJ2-7; 7 bases map to TRBD1. V shed 3 bases and J 3 bases; nucleotides not matched to a gene: 3. The CDR3 contains 13 residues. Germline assignment: CDR1 SGDLS and CDR2 YYNGEE. CDR3 protein: CASSAGTDYEQYF. The DNA of the CDR3 is TGTGCCAGCAGCGCCGGGACAGACTACGAGCAGTACTTC.

In its sample, this clone was seen a few times. The V call is TRBV6-5, the J call TRBJ2-7; 12 bases fit TRBD2. This CDR3 is 15 amino acids long. The germline V gene has CDR1 MNHEY and CDR2 SVGAGI. V shed 6 bases and J 0 bases; nucleotides not matched to a gene: 3. The CDR3 sequence is CASSPTSGSSYEQYF. CDR3 coding DNA: TGTGCCAGCAGCCCGACTAGCGGGAGCTCCTACGAGCAGTACTTC.

This sequence joins TRBV10-3 and TRBJ1-3, with TRBD1 matching over 8 bases. The CDR3 is 12 amino acids. CDR1 is ENHRY, CDR2 SYGVKD, per germline. The V segment lost 8 bases and the J segment 4 bases; nucleotides outside the gene matches: 1. This CDR3 reads CAIGTGGNTIYF. CDR3 sequence (DNA): TGTGCCATCGGGACAGGCGGAAACACCATATATTTT.

The CDR3 sequence is CASSSPGTGAQTQYF. Written as DNA, the CDR3 is TGTGCCAGCAGCTCCCCTGGGACAGGGGCGCAGACCCAGTACTTC. The chain combines TRBV7-6 with TRBJ2-5, with 10 bases aligning to TRBD1. Germline CDR1 is SGHVS and CDR2 is FNYEAQ. Trimming removed 4 bases from V and 6 bases from J; junction bases left unmatched: 8. The CDR3 sequence is 15 residues long. The whole variable domain, filled in from reference TRBV7-6 and TRBJ2-5, reads GAGVSQSPRYKVTKRGQDVALRCDPISGHVSLYWYRQALGQGPEFLTYFNYEAQQDKSGLPNDRFSAERPEGSISTLTIQRTEQRDSAMYRCASSSPGTGAQTQYFGPGTRLLVL.

This clone was picked up a small number of times. The J gene is TRBJ2-5, the V gene TRBV7-9; 10 nucleotides match TRBD2. Per germline, CDR1 SEHNR and CDR2 FQNEAQ (reference sequence). V lost 5 bases, J lost 1 base, and 1 base stayed unmatched. CDR3 size: 14 residues. CDR3: CASSRTSGQETQYF. The CDR3, as DNA: TGTGCCAGCAGCCGGACTAGCGGCCAAGAGACCCAGTACTTC.

The chain uses TRBV4-3 and TRBJ1-2; 9 bases match TRBD1. Germline V CDR1 and CDR2: LGHNA, YSLEER. With V trimmed by 4 bases and J by 2 bases, 2 bases remained unmatched. The CDR3 has 14 residues. CDR3 loop: CASSLGQGNYGYTF. The CDR3 nucleotides read TGCGCCAGCAGCCTCGGACAGGGGAACTATGGCTACACCTTC.

This chain's CDR3 is CASGSAVRGKNEKLFF. The CDR3 DNA is TGCGCCAGCGGATCAGCAGTTCGGGGCAAAAATGAAAAACTGTTTTTT. The chain has TRBV4-1 and TRBJ1-4; maybe TRBD1 (5 bases). The V gene's germline CDR1 is MGHRA and CDR2 YSYEKL. The CDR3 is 16 residues long. With 8 bases removed from V and 5 bases from J, the gap between germline ends came to 21 bases.

This clone has a handful of counts. The chain is built from TRBV18 and TRBJ1-2, with D possibly being TRBD1 (5 bases). CDR1 is KGHSH, CDR2 LQKENI, per germline. The CDR3 totals 13 residues. The V end lost 5 bases, the J end lost 3 bases, and 10 bases lay between the germline ends. The CDR3 nucleotides read TGTGCCAGCTCAGCAGACAGAGACTATGGCTACACCTTC. Translating it yields CASSADRDYGYTF.

Details on this clone: Other nucleotide sequences in the sample specify the same CDR3. The V gene is TRBV7-9, the J gene TRBJ2-7; 9 nucleotides match TRBD1. Germline CDR1 reads SEHNR; CDR2 reads FQNEAQ (reference sequence). With 8 bases clipped from V and 3 bases from J, the junction kept 5 bases outside the gene matches. The CDR3 totals 13 residues. CDR3 loop: CASRGTGSYEQYF. The CDR3 coding sequence is TGTGCCAGCCGAGGGACAGGGAGCTACGAGCAGTACTTC. The full variable domain, completed using reference TRBV7-9 and TRBJ2-7, is DTGVSQNPRHKITKRGQNVTFRCDPISEHNRLYWYRQTLGQGPEFLTYFQNEAQLEKSRLLSDRFSAERPKGSFSTLEIQRTEQGDSAMYLCASRGTGSYEQYFGPGTRLTVT.

This clone was observed a few times. J is TRBJ1-2 and V is TRBV6-5; D gene unclear. Germline values: CDR1 MNHEY, CDR2 SVGAGI. The V end was cut by 7 bases, the J end by 4 bases, with 19 bases between. The CDR3 consists of 15 residues. In DNA, the CDR3 is TGTGCCAGCAAGACCCAGACGGGAATCGCCTATGGCTACACCTTC. It is translated as CASKTQTGIAYGYTF.

This clone was seen repeatedly, ten times or more. The V and J genes are TRBV4-2 and TRBJ1-2; D is ambiguous. This CDR3 contains 13 residues. From germline, CDR1 is LGHNA and CDR2 YNFKEQ. Trimming cost V 0 bases and J 5 bases, with 7 bases left between them. CDR3 amino acids: CASSQDQGYGYTF. CDR3 bases: TGTGCCAGCAGCCAAGATCAAGGTTATGGCTACACCTTC.

This clone was counted only a few times. The chain recombines TRBV10-3 with TRBJ1-5, with D possibly TRBD1 on 5 matching bases. This CDR3 region has 15 residues. Trimming left V 0 bases short and J 3 bases short, with 9 bases between. Germline V gene data show CDR1 as ENHRY and CDR2 as SYGVKD. CDR3 sequence: CAISESGGTNQPQHF. The DNA for the CDR3 is TGTGCCATCAGTGAGTCGGGAGGGACCAATCAGCCCCAGCATTTT.

This clone was observed a few times. This rearrangement joins TRBV28 to TRBJ2-3; D is undetermined. The CDR3 is 17 residues long. Trimming took off 1 base at V and 0 bases at J, with 14 bases between the two ends. CDR1 and CDR2 (germline): MDHEN, SYDVKM. The CDR3 loop reads CASSLSSGGASTDTQYF. CDR3 in DNA: TGTGCCAGCAGTTTATCCTCTGGCGGAGCCAGCACAGATACGCAGTATTTT.

DNA for the CDR3: TGCGCCAGCAGCCCGTCCCGGGCAGATACGCAGTATTTT. Translation gives CASSPSRADTQYF. The V and J genes are TRBV4-3 and TRBJ2-3; no clear D. V lost 4 bases, J lost 4 bases, and 9 bases lay in between. This CDR3 is built from 13 residues. Germline V gene data show CDR1 as LGHNA and CDR2 as YSLEER.

V and J are TRBV6-1 and TRBJ1-2; TRBD1 is a possible D gene (6 bases). The CDR3 is 15 amino acids. The V gene's germline CDR1 is MNHNS and CDR2 SASEGT. Trimming pared 4 bases from V and 0 bases from J, leaving 12 bases between. In DNA, the CDR3 is TGTGCCAGCAGTGCCTCACAGGGAACTAACTATGGCTACACCTTC. Its protein is CASSASQGTNYGYTF.

V usage is TRBV7-2 and J usage is TRBJ1-2, with 12 bases fitting TRBD1. V gave up 1 base and J gave up 7 bases; unmatched junction bases: 7. The CDR3 consists of 16 residues. Germline values: CDR1 SGHTA, CDR2 FQGNSA. CDR3 region: CASSLVPGQGAIGYTF. The CDR3 bases are TGTGCCAGCAGCTTAGTTCCGGGACAGGGGGCTATTGGCTACACCTTC.